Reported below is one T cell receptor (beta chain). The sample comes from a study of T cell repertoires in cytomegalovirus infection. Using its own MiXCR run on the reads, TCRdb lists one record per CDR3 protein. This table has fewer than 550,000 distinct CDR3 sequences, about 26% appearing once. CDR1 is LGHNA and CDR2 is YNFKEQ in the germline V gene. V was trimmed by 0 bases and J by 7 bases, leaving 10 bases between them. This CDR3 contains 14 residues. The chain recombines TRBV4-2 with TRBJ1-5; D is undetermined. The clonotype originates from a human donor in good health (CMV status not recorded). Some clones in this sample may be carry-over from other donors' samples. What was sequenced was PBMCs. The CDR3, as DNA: TGTGCCAGCAGCCAAGATCCAGGCCAGCAGCCCCAGCATTTT. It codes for CASSQDPGQQPQHF.